This is a list of T cell receptor beta chains from one sample in a study of blood T cell repertoires in COVID-19. Some clones are missing from TCRdb's copy, which holds only in-frame ones; the method was immunoSEQ multiplex PCR. The sample lists tens of thousands of clones, around 80% occurring once. Sequenced material: peripheral blood. These receptors were collected from a human donor in a cohort sampled during active COVID-19. CDR3s include the opening cysteine and the closing phenylalanine or tryptophan. The D gene is left open where the match is weak. Size is stated for part of the rows, as once, few or many counts, or as a class when the clone is expanded.

D,V,J,size,CDR3,DNA
TRBD1,TRBV29-1,TRBJ1-5,few,CSARAGGGNQPQHF,TGCAGCGCTCGGGCAGGGGGAGGCAATCAGCCCCAGCATTTT
TRBD1,TRBV6-5,TRBJ2-7,once,CASGQGPGAQYF,TGTGCCTCCGGACAGGGGCCGGGCGCGCAGTACTTC
-,TRBV3-1/TRBV3-2,TRBJ1-4,-,CASSQVDRLFF,TGTGCCAGCAGCCAAGTCGATAGACTGTTTTTT
-,TRBV7-8,TRBJ1-5,-,CASSLAPRDAPRGNNQPQHF,TGTGCCAGCAGCTTAGCGCCACGGGACGCCCCCCGGGGGAATAATCAGCCCCAGCATTTT
-,TRBV7-2,TRBJ2-7,-,CASSLGMAGRPYEQYF,TGTGCCAGCAGCTTAGGGATGGCGGGGCGACCCTACGAGCAGTACTTC
-,TRBV28,TRBJ2-1,-,CASRATGSLGNEQFF,TGTGCCAGCAGGGCAACAGGGAGTTTGGGTAATGAGCAGTTCTTC
TRBD1,TRBV6-6,TRBJ2-1,-,CASSRRQGSDNEQFF,TGTGCCAGCAGTCGTCGACAGGGTTCCGACAATGAGCAGTTCTTC
TRBD1,TRBV5-1,TRBJ1-1,-,CASSGGSAGGLSAFF,TGCGCCAGCAGTGGTGGGAGTGCAGGGGGCCTCTCGGCTTTCTTT
-,TRBV3-1/TRBV3-2,TRBJ2-1,-,CASSQAYGPSDEQFF,TGTGCCAGCAGCCAAGCGTATGGCCCGAGCGATGAGCAGTTCTTC
-,TRBV19,TRBJ1-5,-,CASSIGTRGSNQPQHF,TGTGCCAGTAGTATAGGAACCAGGGGTAGCAATCAGCCCCAGCATTTT
-,TRBV4-3,TRBJ2-7,-,CASSQEGRTQYF,TGCGCCAGCAGCCAAGAAGGCAGGACTCAGTACTTC
-,TRBV5-6,TRBJ1-5,-,CASSLSPGSGQPQHF,TGTGCCAGCAGCCTCTCGCCAGGGTCAGGTCAGCCCCAGCATTTT
TRBD2,TRBV18,TRBJ2-1,-,CASSQEGLAGPYNEQFF,TGTGCCAGCTCCCAGGAGGGACTAGCGGGACCATACAATGAGCAGTTCTTC
TRBD2,TRBV5-6,TRBJ2-1,-,CASSLPSGKGNEQFF,TGTGCCAGCAGCTTGCCTAGCGGGAAAGGAAATGAGCAGTTCTTC
-,TRBV15,TRBJ2-3,-,CATSGSRTDTQYF,TGTGCCACCTCCGGGAGCCGCACAGATACGCAGTATTTT
TRBD2,TRBV5-4,TRBJ2-7,-,CASSFYSGRYEQYF,TGTGCCAGCAGCTTTTACAGCGGGAGGTACGAGCAGTACTTC
TRBD2,TRBV3-1/TRBV3-2,TRBJ2-3,few,CASTRTSGSRDTQYF,TGTGCCAGCACCCGGACTAGCGGGAGTAGAGATACGCAGTATTTT
TRBD1,TRBV9,TRBJ1-6,-,CASSATSTGNPLHF,TGTGCCAGCAGCGCTACGTCGACAGGGAACCCCCTCCACTTT
TRBD2,TRBV14,TRBJ2-1,-,CASSQERGLAGGGNEQFF,TGTGCCAGCAGCCAAGAACGGGGACTAGCGGGAGGGGGCAATGAGCAGTTCTTC
-,TRBV6-6,TRBJ1-1,few,CASRGGALNTEAFF,TGTGCCAGCAGGGGAGGGGCCTTGAACACTGAAGCTTTCTTT
-,TRBV4-3,TRBJ2-6,once,CASSQDLSSGANVLTF,TGCGCCAGCAGCCAAGACCTGAGCTCTGGGGCCAACGTCCTGACTTTC
TRBD1,TRBV10-3,TRBJ1-2,-,CAISESQGGGYTF,TGTGCCATCAGTGAGAGTCAGGGGGGAGGCTACACCTTC
-,TRBV6-5,TRBJ1-3,-,CASMSLSGNTIYF,TGTGCCAGCATGTCCCTCTCTGGAAACACCATATATTTT
-,TRBV12-3/TRBV12-4,TRBJ1-2,-,CASRTNYGYTF,TGTGCCAGCAGAACAAACTATGGCTACACCTTC
TRBD2,TRBV4-2,TRBJ2-7,-,CASSQGLAGSYEQYF,TGTGCCAGCAGCCAAGGACTAGCGGGTTCCTACGAGCAGTACTTC
-,TRBV14,TRBJ1-6,-,CASSSYGGANNSPLHF,TGTGCCAGCAGCTCTTATGGAGGGGCTAATAATTCACCCCTCCACTTT
TRBD1,TRBV11-1,TRBJ2-3,-,CASSPRQGSTDTQYF,TGTGCCAGCAGCCCGCGACAGGGAAGCACAGATACGCAGTATTTT
TRBD2,TRBV4-2,TRBJ2-1,-,CASSRIAGGPGNEQFF,TGTGCCAGCAGCCGGATAGCGGGAGGGCCAGGAAATGAGCAGTTCTTC
TRBD1,TRBV7-2,TRBJ2-1,-,CASSLGMGTGQSSYNEQFF,TGTGCCAGCAGCTTAGGAATGGGGACAGGCCAAAGCTCCTACAATGAGCAGTTCTTC
TRBD2,TRBV15,TRBJ2-2,-,CATSDSGGGTGELFF,TGTGCCACCAGCGATAGCGGGGGTGGCACCGGGGAGCTGTTTTTT
-,TRBV28,TRBJ1-6,-,CASSFTYNSPLHF,TGTGCCAGCAGTTTTACCTATAATTCACCCCTCCACTTT